This entry concerns a single T cell receptor beta chain. This clone was observed once. Its antigen remains unidentified. No per-base quality is available; no much larger clone lies one base away. This sample stems from a study of blood T cell repertoires in COVID-19 (TCRdb year 2020). Study-level background: Samples covering the acute and convalescent phases of COVID-19 were provided by collaborators in the United States, Italy and Spain. The material from the prospective study consisted of cDNA or gDNA derived from T cells, B-cell-depleted T cells, or PBMCs. Subjects who had been exposed to COVID-19, were actively infected with it, or had recovered from it provided the deeply sampled blood TCRbeta repertoires that made up the dataset. A freely available public database, intended as a resource for researchers studying the immune response to SARS-CoV-2, is where the repertoires were released. The samples were drawn from the first 160 participants of the ongoing ImmuneRACE study and from 1,254 subjects provided by 6 global collaborators. The sample metadata nearly always contained a de-identified subject ID, COVID-19 status, age in years and sex. Where available, HLA class I and class II types were taken from metadata supplied by the sample provider and were not determined by assay-based typing.

Participants in the prospective study were aged roughly 18 to 89 years, lived in 20 to 30 United States geographic areas, and enrolled through a virtual design. In the prospective study, participants were assigned to cohorts based on the clinical history participants reported in a screening survey and a study questionnaire. ImmuneRACE Cohort 3 recovered participants were defined by two consecutive negative NP/OP PCR tests, healthcare professional clearance, or symptom resolution. In the prospective study, mobile phlebotomists collected whole blood, serum and a nasopharyngeal or oropharyngeal swab from each participant. Prospective study participants could optionally give additional blood draws and questionnaires over an approximately 2-month period. Before DNA extraction, prospective study blood samples were shipped either frozen or at room temperature. CDR1 LGHDT and CDR2 YNNKEL were looked up in the germline V gene (reference sequence). Its CDR3 holds 20 amino acids, cysteine through phenylalanine. Only CDR3 DNA remains: 60 bases, in frame from the first base. V is trimmed back by 1 base and J by 2 bases, and the junction contains 20 bases that no gene match accounts for.

TCRbeta CDR3 regions were amplified from genomic DNA using the immunoSEQ Assay, a bias-controlled multiplex PCR. Regarding the original processing steps: Nucleated cell counts per sample were estimated from amplification of reference gene primers within the assay. Sequence reads were collapsed and filtered to measure the absolute abundance of every unique TCRbeta CDR3 rearrangement. For each sample, productive Simpson clonality was calculated as the square root of Simpson's diversity index across productive rearrangements. The table comes from immuneACCESS by way of TCRdb, which keeps in-frame sequences with V and J called. Part of the clones is missing from these tables; in studies checked, under half for an unresolved V gene and the rest for unknown reasons. From that table come the V and J calls and clone size; the DNA was used to work out D and trimming. The sample table lists some 390,000 clones, over 75% of them with a count of one. The top ten clones comprise 0.95% to 1.3% of the sample.

What the work shows at the level of the full study, not this receptor alone: How much clinical and demographic metadata was included differed by source and by participant, and the metadata was provided uncurated.

The chain employs TRBV3-1 (or the pseudogene TRBV3-2) and TRBJ2-7; TRBD2 lines up with 7 middle nucleotides. This TCR derives from a man in his thirties or forties who had recovered from COVID-19. The source material was PBMCs or T cells enriched from blood (not recorded which). The CDR3 corresponds to CASSQGGGIALREGPYEQYF. In nucleotide form, the sequence is TGTGCCAGCAGCCAAGGGGGTGGTATCGCTTTGAGGGAGGGTCCCTACGAGCAGTACTTC.